This TCR beta chain stems from a study of blood T cell repertoires in COVID-19 (dated by TCRdb to the early 2020s). Regarding the research as a whole: The collaborator samples originated in the United States, Italy and Spain and spanned the acute and convalescent phases of COVID-19. Where available, HLA class I and class II types were obtained from metadata supplied by the sample provider rather than from assay-based typing. The prospective study material was composed of cDNA or gDNA derived from T cells, B-cell-depleted T cells, or PBMCs. Subjects who had been exposed to COVID-19, were actively infected with it, or had recovered from it provided the deeply sampled blood TCRbeta repertoires that made up the dataset. The samples were drawn from the first 160 participants of the ongoing ImmuneRACE study and from 1,254 subjects provided by 6 global collaborators. Nearly every sample came with metadata listing a de-identified subject ID, COVID-19 status, age in years and sex. The repertoires were released in a freely available public database meant as a resource for research on the immune response to SARS-CoV-2. Paper-wide results and their limitations: How much clinical and demographic metadata was included differed by source and by participant, and the metadata was provided uncurated.

The germline V gene supplies CDR1 MDHEN and CDR2 SYDVKM. V is shortened by 6 bases, J by 1 base, and the region joining them spans 9 bases. The CDR3 runs 13 residues from the cysteine to the phenylalanine. CDR3 DNA only is kept here, 39 bases in frame from base 1. The immunoSEQ Assay, a bias-controlled multiplex PCR, was used to amplify TCRbeta CDR3 regions from genomic DNA. In the paper's pipeline: The number of nucleated cells in each sample was estimated by amplification of reference gene primers within the assay. To quantify the absolute abundance of each unique TCRbeta CDR3 rearrangement, sequence reads were collapsed and filtered. Productive Simpson clonality was computed per sample as the square root of Simpson's diversity index over productive rearrangements. Drawn from immuneACCESS, this table holds only the in-frame rearrangements with V and J called that TCRdb kept. Clones are partly lost; checked studies trace under half to an unresolved V gene and leave the rest unexplained. The DNA gave D and trimming, while V, J and clone size come from that table. This sample has about 150,000 clones in its table, and about 79% of those were observed once. Over 25% of the sample rests with the top ten.

Concerning this clone: Its target antigen remains unknown. Base qualities are not recorded, but no much larger clone differs from it by a single base.

Each collaborating institution followed its own protocols to collect whole blood in K2EDTA tubes. For TCRbeta analysis, collaborators shipped samples as frozen whole blood, isolated PBMCs, or DNA extracted from either of those sample types. What was sequenced was peripheral blood. The TCR sequence derives from a woman aged 55 to 70 with acute or convalescent COVID-19. This receptor chain uses TRBV28 and TRBJ1-2, with a weak D call of TRBD1 (6 bases match). The nucleotide sequence reads TGTGCCAGCAGAAACAGGGTTAACTATGGCTACACCTTC. Translated, this gives CASRNRVNYGYTF.